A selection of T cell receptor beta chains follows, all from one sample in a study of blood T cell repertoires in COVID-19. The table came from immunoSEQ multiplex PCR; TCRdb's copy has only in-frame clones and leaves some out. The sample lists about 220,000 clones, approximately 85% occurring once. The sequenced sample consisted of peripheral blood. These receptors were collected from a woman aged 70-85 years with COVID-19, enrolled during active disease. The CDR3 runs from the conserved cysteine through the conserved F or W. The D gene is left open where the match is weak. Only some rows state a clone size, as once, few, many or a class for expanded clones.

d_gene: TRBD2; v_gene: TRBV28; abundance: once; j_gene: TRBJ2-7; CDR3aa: CASRTSGPYEQYF; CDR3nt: TGTGCCAGCAGGACTAGCGGCCCCTACGAGCAGTACTTC
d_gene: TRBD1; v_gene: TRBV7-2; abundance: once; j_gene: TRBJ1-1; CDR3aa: CASSLMEGAGEAFF; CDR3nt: TGTGCCAGCAGCTTAATGGAGGGGGCGGGTGAAGCTTTCTTT
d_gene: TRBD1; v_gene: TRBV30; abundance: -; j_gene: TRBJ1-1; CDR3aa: CAWGDRTGEAFF; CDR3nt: TGTGCCTGGGGGGACCGGACAGGGGAAGCTTTCTTT
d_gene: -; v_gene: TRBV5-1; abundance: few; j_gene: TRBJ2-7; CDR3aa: CASSLATGAELGGAIYEQYF; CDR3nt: TGCGCCAGCAGCTTGGCTACCGGGGCTGAACTTGGAGGGGCGATCTACGAGCAGTACTTC
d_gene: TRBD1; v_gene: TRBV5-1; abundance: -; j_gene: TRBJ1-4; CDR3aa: CASSLTGGLRSRGEKLFF; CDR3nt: TGCGCCAGCAGCTTAACAGGGGGCTTAAGATCCCGCGGTGAAAAACTGTTTTTT
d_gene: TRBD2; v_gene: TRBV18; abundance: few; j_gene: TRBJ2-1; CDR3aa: CASSPPRREGDNEQFF; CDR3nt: TGTGCCAGCTCACCACCGAGGCGGGAGGGAGACAATGAGCAGTTCTTC
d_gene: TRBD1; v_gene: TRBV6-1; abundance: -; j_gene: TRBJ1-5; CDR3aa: CASSVETGYSNQPQHF; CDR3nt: TGTGCCAGCAGTGTCGAGACAGGGTATAGCAATCAGCCCCAGCATTTT
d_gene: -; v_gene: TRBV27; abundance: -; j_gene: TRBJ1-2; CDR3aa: CASSTQGYGYTF; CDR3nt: TGTGCCAGCAGTACCCAGGGGTATGGCTACACCTTC
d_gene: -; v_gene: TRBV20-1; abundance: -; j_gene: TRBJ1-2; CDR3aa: CSGGKNYGYTF; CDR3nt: TGCAGTGGAGGGAAGAACTATGGCTACACCTTC
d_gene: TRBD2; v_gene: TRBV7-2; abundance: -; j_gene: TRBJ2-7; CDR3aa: CASSLGWSSGGQVEQYF; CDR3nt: TGTGCCAGCAGCTTAGGATGGTCGAGCGGGGGTCAGGTCGAGCAGTACTTC
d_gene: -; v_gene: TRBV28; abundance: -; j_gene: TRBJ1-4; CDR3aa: CASVQGLANEKLFF; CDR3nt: TGTGCCAGCGTACAGGGCTTGGCTAATGAAAAACTGTTTTTT
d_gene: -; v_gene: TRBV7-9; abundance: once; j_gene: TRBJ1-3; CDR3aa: CASSSDRIGMGNTIYF; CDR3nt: TGTGCCAGCAGTTCCGACAGGATTGGAATGGGAAACACCATATATTTT
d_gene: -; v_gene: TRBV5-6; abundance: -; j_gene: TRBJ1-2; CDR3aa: CASSFRGQGPLSSYGYTF; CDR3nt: TGTGCCAGCAGCTTTCGTGGGCAGGGCCCTCTCTCCAGCTATGGCTACACCTTC
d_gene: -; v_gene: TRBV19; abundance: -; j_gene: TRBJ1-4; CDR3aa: CASSIDNLGREKLFF; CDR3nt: TGTGCCAGTAGTATAGATAACCTTGGGCGTGAAAAACTGTTTTTT
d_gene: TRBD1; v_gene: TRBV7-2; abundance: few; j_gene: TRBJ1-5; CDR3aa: CASSSRDRGRDQPQHF; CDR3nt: TGTGCCAGCAGCTCTCGGGACAGGGGGCGAGATCAGCCCCAGCATTTT
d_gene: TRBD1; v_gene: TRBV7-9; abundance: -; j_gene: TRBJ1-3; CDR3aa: CASSLTGAGNTIYF; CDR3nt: TGTGCCAGCAGCCTGACAGGGGCTGGAAACACCATATATTTT
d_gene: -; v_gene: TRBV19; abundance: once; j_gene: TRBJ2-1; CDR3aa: CASSINPYNEQFF; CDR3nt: TGTGCCAGTAGTATCAATCCCTACAATGAGCAGTTCTTC
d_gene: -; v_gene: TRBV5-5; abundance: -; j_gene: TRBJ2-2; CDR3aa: CASTRGGLNTGELFF; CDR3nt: TGTGCCAGCACGCGCGGAGGTTTGAACACCGGGGAGCTGTTTTTT
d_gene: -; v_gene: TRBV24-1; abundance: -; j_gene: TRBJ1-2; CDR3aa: CATSDLGRGYGYTF; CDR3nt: TGTGCCACCAGTGATTTGGGTAGGGGCTATGGCTACACCTTC
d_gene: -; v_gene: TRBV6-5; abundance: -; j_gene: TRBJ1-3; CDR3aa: CASAEGYPGNTIYF; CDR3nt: TGTGCCAGCGCAGAGGGATACCCGGGAAACACCATATATTTT
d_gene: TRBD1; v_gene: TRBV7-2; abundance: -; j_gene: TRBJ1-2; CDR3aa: CASSSWDRAAYTF; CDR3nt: TGTGCCAGCAGTTCCTGGGACAGGGCGGCCTACACCTTC
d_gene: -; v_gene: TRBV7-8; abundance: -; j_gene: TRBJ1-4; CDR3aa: CASRQSPGQGNEKLFF; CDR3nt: TGTGCCAGCAGACAGTCTCCGGGACAAGGGAATGAAAAACTGTTTTTT
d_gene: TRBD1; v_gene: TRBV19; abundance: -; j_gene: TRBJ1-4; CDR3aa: CASSIDTGVREKLFF; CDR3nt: TGTGCCAGTAGTATAGATACAGGGGTGAGGGAAAAACTGTTTTTT
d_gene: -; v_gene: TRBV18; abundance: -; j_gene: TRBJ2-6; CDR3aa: CASSPQGEGIGANVLTF; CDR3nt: TGTGCCAGCTCACCCCAGGGCGAAGGTATTGGGGCCAACGTCCTGACTTTC
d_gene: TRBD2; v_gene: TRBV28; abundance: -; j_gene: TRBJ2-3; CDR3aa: CASSQRSGRVDTQYF; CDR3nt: TGTGCCAGCAGTCAACGTAGCGGGAGGGTAGATACGCAGTATTTT
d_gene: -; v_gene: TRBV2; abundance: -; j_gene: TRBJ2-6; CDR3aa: CASSFLLSGANVLTF; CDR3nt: TGTGCCAGCAGCTTTCTTCTATCTGGGGCCAACGTCCTGACTTTC
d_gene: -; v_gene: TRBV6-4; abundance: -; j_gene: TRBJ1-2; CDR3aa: CASSDRNRVASYGYTF; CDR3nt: TGTGCCAGCAGTGACCGCAACAGGGTAGCAAGCTATGGCTACACCTTC
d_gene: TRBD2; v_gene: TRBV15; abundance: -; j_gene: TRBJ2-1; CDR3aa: CATRAGTSVNNEQFF; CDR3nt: TGTGCCACCAGGGCAGGGACTAGCGTTAATAATGAGCAGTTCTTC
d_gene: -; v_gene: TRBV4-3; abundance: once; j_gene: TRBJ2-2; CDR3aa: CASSQEGQLTGELFF; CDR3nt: TGCGCCAGCAGCCAAGAGGGACAACTCACCGGGGAGCTGTTTTTT
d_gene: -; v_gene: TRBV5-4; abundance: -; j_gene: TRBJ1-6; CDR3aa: CASSLFGTLVNSPLHF; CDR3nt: TGTGCCAGCAGCTTGTTTGGGACACTCGTTAATTCACCCCTCCACTTT
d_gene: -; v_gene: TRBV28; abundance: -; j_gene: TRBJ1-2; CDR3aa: CASSDTGGYTF; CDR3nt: TGTGCCAGCAGCGATACGGGGGGCTACACCTTC
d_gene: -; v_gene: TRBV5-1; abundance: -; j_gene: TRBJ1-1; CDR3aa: CASSRGETNTEAFF; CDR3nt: TGCGCCAGCAGCCGGGGGGAGACGAACACTGAAGCTTTCTTT
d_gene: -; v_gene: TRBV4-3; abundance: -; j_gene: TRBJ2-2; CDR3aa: CASSQVLSDTGELFF; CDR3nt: TGCGCCAGCAGCCAAGTTCTGTCCGACACCGGGGAGCTGTTTTTT
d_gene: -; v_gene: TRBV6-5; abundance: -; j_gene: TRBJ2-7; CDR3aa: CASRSRFYGVYEQYF; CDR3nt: TGTGCCAGCAGGAGTCGTTTTTACGGGGTCTACGAGCAGTACTTC
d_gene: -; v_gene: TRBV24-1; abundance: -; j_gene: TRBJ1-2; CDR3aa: CATSDLSRGGHTF; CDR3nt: TGTGCCACCAGTGATTTGTCAAGAGGCGGCCACACCTTC
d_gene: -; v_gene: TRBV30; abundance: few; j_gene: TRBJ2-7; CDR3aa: CAWSWDYQGEQYF; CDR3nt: TGTGCCTGGAGTTGGGACTACCAGGGGGAGCAGTACTTC
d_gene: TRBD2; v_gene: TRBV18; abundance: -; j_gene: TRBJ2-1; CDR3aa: CASSQLAGDYNEQFF; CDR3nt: TGTGCCAGCTCGCAACTAGCGGGAGACTACAATGAGCAGTTCTTC
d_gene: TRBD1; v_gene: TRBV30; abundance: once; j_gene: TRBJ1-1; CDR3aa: CAWDRVNTEAFF; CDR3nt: TGTGCCTGGGACAGGGTGAACACTGAAGCTTTCTTT
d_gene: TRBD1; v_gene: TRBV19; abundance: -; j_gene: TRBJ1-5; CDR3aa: CASKPDRVRSNQPQHF; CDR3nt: TGTGCCAGTAAGCCCGACAGGGTTCGAAGCAATCAGCCCCAGCATTTT
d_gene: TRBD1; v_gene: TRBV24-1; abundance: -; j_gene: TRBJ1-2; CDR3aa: CATSDSTQGNYGYTF; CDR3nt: TGTGCCACCAGTGATTCCACACAGGGGAACTATGGCTACACCTTC
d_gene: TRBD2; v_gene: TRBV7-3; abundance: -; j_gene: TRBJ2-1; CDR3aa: CASSLFPSSYNRDYTNEQFF; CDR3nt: TGTGCCAGCAGCTTATTTCCAAGTAGCTATAACCGGGACTACACCAATGAGCAGTTCTTC
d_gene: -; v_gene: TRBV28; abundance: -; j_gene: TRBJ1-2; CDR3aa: CASIGRGAQRANYGYTF; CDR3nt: TGTGCCAGCATAGGTCGGGGGGCTCAAAGAGCTAACTATGGCTACACCTTC
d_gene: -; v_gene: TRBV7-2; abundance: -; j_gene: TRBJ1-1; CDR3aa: CASSPKGITRNTEAFF; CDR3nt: TGTGCCAGCAGCCCAAAAGGGATTACTAGGAACACTGAAGCTTTCTTT
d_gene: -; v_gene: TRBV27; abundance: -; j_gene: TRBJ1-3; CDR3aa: CASMTTGNTIYF; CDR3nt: TGTGCCAGCATGACTACTGGAAACACCATATATTTT
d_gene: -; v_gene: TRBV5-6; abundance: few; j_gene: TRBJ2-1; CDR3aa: CASSLAYEQFF; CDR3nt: TGTGCCAGCAGCTTGGCGTATGAGCAGTTCTTC
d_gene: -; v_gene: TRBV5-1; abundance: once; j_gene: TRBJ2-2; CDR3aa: CASSLGGSSGTGELFF; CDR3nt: TGCGCCAGCAGCTTGGGAGGGTCCTCGGGCACCGGGGAGCTGTTTTTT
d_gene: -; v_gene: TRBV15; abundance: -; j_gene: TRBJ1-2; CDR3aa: CATSRDVVEGYGYTF; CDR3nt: TGTGCCACCAGCAGAGACGTCGTGGAGGGCTATGGCTACACCTTC
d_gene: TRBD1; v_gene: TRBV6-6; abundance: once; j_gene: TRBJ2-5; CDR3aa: CASSYLGTEETQYF; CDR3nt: TGTGCCAGCAGTTACTTAGGGACAGAAGAGACCCAGTACTTC
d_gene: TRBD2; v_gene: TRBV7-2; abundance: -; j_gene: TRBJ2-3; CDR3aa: CASSLTSGSADTQYF; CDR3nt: TGTGCCAGCAGCTTGACTAGCGGGAGTGCAGATACGCAGTATTTT
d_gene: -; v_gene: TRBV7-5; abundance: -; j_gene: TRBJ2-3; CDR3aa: CARSSREGGLDTQYF; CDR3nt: TGTGCCAGAAGCTCGCGGGAGGGCGGTTTGGATACGCAGTATTTT
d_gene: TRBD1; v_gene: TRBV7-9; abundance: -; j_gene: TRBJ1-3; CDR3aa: CASSPRQGAGGNTIYF; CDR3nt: TGTGCCAGCAGCCCACGACAGGGGGCAGGAGGAAACACCATATATTTT
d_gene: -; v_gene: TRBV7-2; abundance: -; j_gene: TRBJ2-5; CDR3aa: CASSLPTGATASETQYF; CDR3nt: TGTGCCAGCAGCTTACCGACAGGCGCCACTGCCTCGGAGACCCAGTACTTC
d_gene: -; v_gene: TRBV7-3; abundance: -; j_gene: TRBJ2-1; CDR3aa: CASSAGVDSDEQFF; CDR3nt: TGTGCCAGCAGCGCCGGGGTCGATAGCGATGAGCAGTTCTTC
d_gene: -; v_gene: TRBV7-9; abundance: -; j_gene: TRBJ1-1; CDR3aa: CASSPSGGTEAFF; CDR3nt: TGTGCCAGCAGCCCGTCGGGGGGGACTGAAGCTTTCTTT